These T cell receptor beta chains were read from a single sample in a study of T cell responses to AZD1222 COVID-19 vaccine. Generated by immunoSEQ multiplex PCR, the TCRdb table keeps only in-frame clones and is missing some. The table has about 60,000 clones, more than 70% seen once. Sequenced here: peripheral blood, sampled on day 0 of MenACWY control vaccination. The receptors shown here come from an adult in good health. Each CDR3 is given with its conserved first and last residue. A D gene is named only where the DNA matches it firmly. Where a row states a size, it is once, few, many or the class of an expanded clone; other rows omit it.

TRBV7-2,few,.,TRBJ1-1,TGTGCCAGCAGCTTAGGGTACTTTAGGTCCAACACTGAAGCTTTCTTT,CASSLGYFRSNTEAFF
TRBV7-8,once,TRBD1,TRBJ1-5,TGTGCCAGCAGCTACGGACAGGGGACTAATCAGCCCCAGCATTTT,CASSYGQGTNQPQHF
TRBV18,.,.,TRBJ2-1,TGTGCCAGCTCACCACTAGCGCCGAGCTCCTACAATGAGCAGTTCTTC,CASSPLAPSSYNEQFF
TRBV6-2/TRBV6-3,.,.,TRBJ1-1,TGTGCCAGCAGCCTGGACAGTAGCGAAGCTTTCTTT,CASSLDSSEAFF
TRBV7-9,.,.,TRBJ2-1,TGTGCCAGCAGCTTAGGGGCACTTGAGCAGTTCTTC,CASSLGALEQFF
TRBV7-9,few,TRBD1,TRBJ1-5,TGTGCCAGCAGCACCGGGACAGGGGGAAGCAATCAGCCCCAGCATTTT,CASSTGTGGSNQPQHF
TRBV2,.,.,TRBJ1-4,TGTGCCAGCAGTAGGGACACCGAAGGAGCAACTAATGAAAAACTGTTTTTT,CASSRDTEGATNEKLFF
TRBV2,.,.,TRBJ2-3,TGTGCCAGCACATGGCGGCCTACAGATACGCAGTATTTT,CASTWRPTDTQYF
TRBV5-1,.,TRBD2,TRBJ2-5,TGCGCCAGCAGCCCCGAGACTAGCGGAGAGACCCAGTACTTC,CASSPETSGETQYF
TRBV29-1,.,.,TRBJ2-1,TGCAGCGCCTTGGGGCAGGGGTTCGGCGATGAGCAGTTCTTC,CSALGQGFGDEQFF
TRBV20-1,.,.,TRBJ2-1,TGCAGTGCTAGTGAACGGCCCGATGAGCAGTTCTTC,CSASERPDEQFF
TRBV27,.,.,TRBJ2-1,TGTGCCAGCAGTCCATTAGCGGCAAGCTCCTACAATGAGCAGTTCTTC,CASSPLAASSYNEQFF
TRBV7-9,few,TRBD2,TRBJ2-1,TGTGCCAGCCGAGAGCAGGGACTAGCGGGAGTAAATGAGCAGTTCTTC,CASREQGLAGVNEQFF
TRBV27,.,.,TRBJ2-7,TGTGCCAGCAGTTTTTCTGTCGGACCCTACGAGCAGTACTTC,CASSFSVGPYEQYF
TRBV29-1,.,TRBD1,TRBJ1-6,TGCAGCGTTGCCTACGGGGACAGGTCACCCCTCCACTTT,CSVAYGDRSPLHF
TRBV21-1,.,.,TRBJ2-5,TGTGCCAGCAGCAAAGGGACTACACAAGAGACCCAGTACTTC,CASSKGTTQETQYF
TRBV7-9,.,.,TRBJ1-4,TGTGCCAGCAGCTTAGTTGGTGAAAAACTGTTTTTT,CASSLVGEKLFF
TRBV6-1,few,.,TRBJ1-5,TGTGCCAGCAGTGAAACGGCGGGGAATCAGCCCCAGCATTTT,CASSETAGNQPQHF
TRBV9,.,.,TRBJ2-7,TGTGCCAGCACTCGAGCGAGCCGTAGCTCCTACGAGCAGTACTTC,CASTRASRSSYEQYF
TRBV11-2,.,.,TRBJ2-1,TGTGCCAGCAGCCCCCAGGGGGGAAGCTCCTACAATGAGCAGTTCTTC,CASSPQGGSSYNEQFF
TRBV19,.,.,TRBJ1-2,TGTGCCAGTAGTATCCCCGACAGCTTGGGCTACACCTTC,CASSIPDSLGYTF
TRBV4-3,.,.,TRBJ2-1,TGCGCCAGCAGCCAAGACGAGACAGGTTACAATGAGCAGTTCTTC,CASSQDETGYNEQFF
TRBV19,.,TRBD1,TRBJ1-6,TGTGCCAGTAGTACGGGACAGGCAACTTCACCCCTCCACTTT,CASSTGQATSPLHF
TRBV6-5,.,.,TRBJ2-1,TGTGCCAGCAGGAAGGTAGCAGGTATCAATGAGCAGTTCTTC,CASRKVAGINEQFF
TRBV2,.,.,TRBJ1-2,TGTGCCAGCGAGGAGCAGGGACTAAGCGTTAGCTATGGCTACACCTTC,CASEEQGLSVSYGYTF
TRBV5-1,.,.,TRBJ2-7,TGCGCCAGCAGCCTCCTCGACTCAGGGGAGGGGCAGCAGTACTTC,CASSLLDSGEGQQYF
TRBV13,.,.,TRBJ2-6,TGTGCCAGCAGCTTAGGCCTCCGCGGATACTCTGGGGCCAACGTCCTGACTTTC,CASSLGLRGYSGANVLTF
TRBV7-8,.,TRBD1,TRBJ2-3,TGTGCCAGCGGGACAGGGAATACAGATACGCAGTATTTT,CASGTGNTDTQYF
TRBV7-9,.,TRBD1,TRBJ2-6,TGTGCCAGCAGCTTAGCGCTGGGACAGGGATCCGTCCTGACTTTC,CASSLALGQGSVLTF
TRBV19,.,.,TRBJ1-5,TGTGCCAGTCAAAAGGGGAGGGTTGGCAATCAGCCCCAGCATTTT,CASQKGRVGNQPQHF
TRBV27,.,.,TRBJ1-2,TGTGCCAGCAGGTCCACCGGGACATCCGGTGGCTACACCTTC,CASRSTGTSGGYTF
TRBV9,.,TRBD2,TRBJ2-5,TGTGCCAGCAGCGTAGGTTTGACTAGCAGAGAGACCCAGTACTTC,CASSVGLTSRETQYF
TRBV5-1,.,.,TRBJ2-1,TGCGCCAGCAGCTTGGAGGCGGGGGCTAACAATGAGCAGTTCTTC,CASSLEAGANNEQFF
TRBV27,.,TRBD1,TRBJ2-1,TGTGCCAGCAGGGACAGGGGTAGGGATGAGCAGTTCTTC,CASRDRGRDEQFF
TRBV27,.,.,TRBJ2-7,TGTGCCAGCAGTTTTTTAGGGGCCTACGAGCAGTACTTC,CASSFLGAYEQYF
TRBV7-9,.,.,TRBJ1-1,TGTGCCAGCAGCTTAGTAGGGGCAGCGAACACTGAAGCTTTCTTT,CASSLVGAANTEAFF
TRBV5-1,.,.,TRBJ2-3,TGCGCCAGCAGCTGGGGACAAGATACGCAGTATTTT,CASSWGQDTQYF
TRBV28,.,.,TRBJ1-5,TGTGCCAGCAGTTTAGTTGGGGGTCCCAATCAGCCCCAGCATTTT,CASSLVGGPNQPQHF
TRBV4-3,once,.,TRBJ2-3,TGCGCCAGCAGCCAAGAGACATTAGGCGGAGCGGGCACTAGCACAGATACGCAGTATTTT,CASSQETLGGAGTSTDTQYF
TRBV29-1,few,TRBD2,TRBJ2-2,TGCAGCGTTGAAGACCTTTCCCGGGAGGGCGGGGAGCTGTTTTTT,CSVEDLSREGGELFF
TRBV2,.,TRBD1,TRBJ1-5,TGTGCCAGCAGTGCGGGACAGGGGATGAAGCAGCCCCAGCATTTT,CASSAGQGMKQPQHF
TRBV2,.,.,TRBJ2-3,TGTGCCAGCAATTTACAGGGGACTCTACGCACAGATACGCAGTATTTT,CASNLQGTLRTDTQYF
TRBV24-1,.,TRBD1,TRBJ2-3,TGTGCCACCGGGGACAGGGGGCGATGGACGCAGTATTTT,CATGDRGRWTQYF
TRBV9,.,.,TRBJ1-6,TGTGCCGATAGATGTTCACCCCTCCACTTT,CADRCSPLHF
TRBV14,.,.,TRBJ1-1,TGTGCCAGCAGCTACGACAGCCCAAGGCGCGCTGAAGCTTTCTTT,CASSYDSPRRAEAFF
TRBV11-2,.,TRBD2,TRBJ2-5,TGTGCCAGCAGCCTCGTAGCGGGAGGGCCGTCAGGGGAGACCCAGTACTTC,CASSLVAGGPSGETQYF
TRBV5-1,once,.,TRBJ2-5,TGCGCCAGCAGCCCGGGGGACATTTGGGGCCAAGAGACCCAGTACTTC,CASSPGDIWGQETQYF
TRBV4-1,.,.,TRBJ1-5,TGCGCCAGCAGCCAAGAAGGAAGACAGCCCCAGCATTTT,CASSQEGRQPQHF
TRBV18,.,.,TRBJ1-6,TGTGCCAGCTCACCAGAGACTTCACCCCTCCACTTT,CASSPETSPLHF
TRBV7-9,.,TRBD2,TRBJ2-5,TGTGCCAGCAGCTCTCGGGGGGGAGCCCGTTCCGGGACCCAGTACTTC,CASSSRGGARSGTQYF
TRBV6-1,.,TRBD1,TRBJ2-5,TGTGCCAGCAGTGAAGCCCCGACAGGGGGCGTAAAAGAGACCCAGTACTTC,CASSEAPTGGVKETQYF